The clone carrying this T cell receptor (beta chain) was observed a handful of times. Germline V CDR1 and CDR2: KGHDR, SFDVKD. The CDR3 loop spans 17 amino acids. The junction had 10 bases not matched to a gene; V was cut back by 4 bases and J by 9 bases. These data come from a study of blood T cells in healthy people across ages. Through a sample-barcoded 5' primer and a J-beta primer mix, a second PCR was run for about 6 to 11 cycles. TCRdb independently ran MiXCR on the 5' RACE reads; one entry per CDR3 protein. Of 1.5 million to 2 million distinct CDR3 sequences in the sample, over 25% are singletons; the top ten hold 7.7%.

Source material: blood. The chain couples TRBV24-1 to TRBJ2-1; 14 bases match TRBD2. This TCR was recovered from a woman younger than 45 in good health. The CDR3 DNA reads as TGTGCCACCAGTGACTCCCGACTAGCGGGAGGGAGGGTTGAGCAGTTCTTC. Its protein is CATSDSRLAGGRVEQFF.